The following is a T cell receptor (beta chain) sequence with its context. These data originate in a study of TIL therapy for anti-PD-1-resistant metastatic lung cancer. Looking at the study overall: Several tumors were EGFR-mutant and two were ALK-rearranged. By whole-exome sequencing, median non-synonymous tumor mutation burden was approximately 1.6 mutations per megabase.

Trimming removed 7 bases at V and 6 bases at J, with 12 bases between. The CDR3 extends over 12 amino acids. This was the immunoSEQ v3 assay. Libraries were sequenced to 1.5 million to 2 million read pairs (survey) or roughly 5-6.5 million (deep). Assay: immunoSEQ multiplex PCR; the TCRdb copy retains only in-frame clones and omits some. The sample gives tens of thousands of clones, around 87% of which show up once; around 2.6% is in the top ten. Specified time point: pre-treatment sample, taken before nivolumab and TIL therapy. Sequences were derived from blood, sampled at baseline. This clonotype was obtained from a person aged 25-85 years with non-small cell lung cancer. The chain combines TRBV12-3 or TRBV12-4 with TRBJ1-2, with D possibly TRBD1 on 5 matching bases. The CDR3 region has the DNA TGTGCCAGCACCTCGGACACTCATGGCTACACCTTC. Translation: CASTSDTHGYTF.